This T cell receptor (beta chain) was recorded in a study of glioma-infiltrating T cells. Trimming shortened V by 0 bases and J by 3 bases, and 8 bases separated the two germline ends. This CDR3 has 14 amino acids. The V gene's germline CDR1 is SGHAT and CDR2 FQDESV (reference sequence). Using RNA template, CDR3s of TCR alpha and beta were amplified with iRepertoire arm-PCR. Tissue mRNA or PBMC total RNA, 100-400 ng, went into one-step reverse transcription and amplification. TCRdb re-analysed the multiplex PCR reads in MiXCR, keeping a single row per CDR3 protein. The data contain tens of thousands of distinct CDR3 sequences, under 30% of them singletons. This clonotype was picked up many times. As yet, its antigen is unknown. Overall study results and limits: Only very few CDR3 sequences appeared in both tissue and blood. Above-expected tissue-blood divergence occurred in all gliomas, most in low-grade ones.

Input material: glioma tissue, nonneoplastic brain tissue, or PBMCs (not recorded which). The TCR originated in a human donor with low-grade glioma or glioblastoma, undergoing nonglioma brain surgery, or in good health (not recorded which). V gene TRBV11-1 combines with J gene TRBJ1-1, with a tentative D call TRBD1 (5 bases). Here the CDR3 DNA reads TGTGCCAGCAGCTTAGCGGGGCCGTACACTGAAGCTTTCTTT. Its translation: CASSLAGPYTEAFF.